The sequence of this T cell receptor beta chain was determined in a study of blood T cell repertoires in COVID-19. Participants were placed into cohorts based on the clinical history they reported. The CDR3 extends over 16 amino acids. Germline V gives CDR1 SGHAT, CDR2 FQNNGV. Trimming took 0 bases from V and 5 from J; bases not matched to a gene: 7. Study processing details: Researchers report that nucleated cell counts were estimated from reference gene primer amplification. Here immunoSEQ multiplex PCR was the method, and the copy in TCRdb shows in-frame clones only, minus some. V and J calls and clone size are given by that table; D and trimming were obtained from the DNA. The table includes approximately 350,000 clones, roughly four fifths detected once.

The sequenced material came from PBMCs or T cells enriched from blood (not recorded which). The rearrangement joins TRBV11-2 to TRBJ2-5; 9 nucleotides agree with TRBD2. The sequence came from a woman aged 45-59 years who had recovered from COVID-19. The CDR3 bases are TGTGCCAGCAGCTTAGATCGAGTAGCGGGAGCGGAGACCCAGTACTTC. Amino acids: CASSLDRVAGAETQYF.